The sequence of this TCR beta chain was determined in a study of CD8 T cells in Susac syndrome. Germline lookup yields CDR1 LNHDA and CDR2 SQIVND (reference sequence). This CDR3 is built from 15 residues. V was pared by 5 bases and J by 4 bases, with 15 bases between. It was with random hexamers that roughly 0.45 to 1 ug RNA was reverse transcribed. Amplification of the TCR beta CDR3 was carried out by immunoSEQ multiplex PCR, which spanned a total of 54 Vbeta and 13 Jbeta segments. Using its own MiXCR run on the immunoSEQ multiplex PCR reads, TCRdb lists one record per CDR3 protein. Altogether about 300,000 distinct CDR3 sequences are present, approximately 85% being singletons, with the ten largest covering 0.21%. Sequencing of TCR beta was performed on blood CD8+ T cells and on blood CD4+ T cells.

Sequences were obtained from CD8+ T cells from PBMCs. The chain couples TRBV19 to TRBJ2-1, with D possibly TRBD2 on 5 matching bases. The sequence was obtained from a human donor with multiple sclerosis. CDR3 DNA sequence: TGTGCCAGTAGTCAAGACTACTACCGTTACAATGAGCAGTTCTTC. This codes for CASSQDYYRYNEQFF.